Presented here are 20 T cell receptor beta chains from one specimen sequenced in a study of T cell changes during pregnancy in multiple sclerosis. Data came from immunoSEQ multiplex PCR; TCRdb stores just in-frame clones and leaves some out. The data show 91,000 or so clones, approximately 93% seen once. The sample was peripheral blood, taken after pregnancy. The receptor source for this set is a female donor with multiple sclerosis, enrolled in a pregnancy study.

The V gene is TRBV18, the J gene TRBJ2-3; 12 bases fit TRBD2. The germline V gene has CDR1 KGHSH and CDR2 LQKENI. V shed 3 bases, J shed 4 bases, and the junction held 5 bases outside the gene matches. This CDR3 is built from 16 residues. The CDR3 loop reads CASSPRTSGIADTQYF. The CDR3 DNA follows: TGTGCCAGCTCACCCCGGACTAGCGGGATCGCAGATACGCAGTATTTT.

The rearrangement joins TRBV7-2 to TRBJ2-3; D is possibly TRBD2 (5 bases). The CDR3 sequence is 16 residues long. With 1 base removed from V and 4 bases from J, the gap between germline ends came to 15 bases. Germline loops: CDR1 SGHTA, CDR2 FQGNSA. CDR3 nucleotides: TGTGCCAGCAGCTTAGTGGGCGGACGGCGGGCAGATACGCAGTATTTT. Protein: CASSLVGGRRADTQYF.

The chain employs TRBV5-1 and TRBJ1-1; weak D call: TRBD1 (6 bases). CDR1 and CDR2 from the germline V gene are SGHRS and YFSETQ. V shed 3 bases and J shed 3 bases, with 30 bases lying between them. The CDR3 covers 20 residues. Here the CDR3 reads CASSSNSIPRGRSGHTEAFF. The CDR3 coding sequence is TGCGCCAGCAGCTCCAATTCCATCCCCAGGGGAAGGTCGGGTCACACTGAAGCTTTCTTT.

The genes are TRBV5-4 and TRBJ1-4; D uncertain. Germline V gene lookup returns CDR1 SGHNT and CDR2 YYREEE (reference sequence). Trimming took off 2 bases at V and 7 bases at J, with 6 bases between the two ends. This CDR3 spans 12 amino acids. The CDR3 bases are TGTGCCAGCAGCTTCCCGGGTGAAAAACTGTTTTTT. This translates into CASSFPGEKLFF.

This chain uses TRBV6-6 with TRBJ2-5; D not certain. Germline values: CDR1 MNHNY, CDR2 SVGAGI (reference sequence). The length of the CDR3 is 12 residues. The germline V and J ends were trimmed by 8 bases and 0 bases, with 7 bases remaining between them. The CDR3 protein is CASGPYQETQYF. CDR3 DNA sequence: TGTGCCAGCGGGCCGTACCAAGAGACCCAGTACTTC.

V usage is TRBV5-1 and J usage is TRBJ1-2, with 7 nucleotides matching TRBD1. The CDR3 has 12 amino acids. The germline CDR1 and CDR2 sequences are SGHRS and YFSETQ. Trimming took 3 bases from V and 6 from J; bases not matched to a gene: 2. CDR3: CASSSTGNGYTF. The CDR3 DNA sequence: TGCGCCAGCAGCTCGACAGGGAATGGCTACACCTTC.

The chain employs TRBV27 and TRBJ1-2; D possibly corresponds to TRBD1 (5 bases). CDR3 length: 13 residues. The germline V gene encodes CDR1 MNHEY and CDR2 SMNVEV (reference sequence). Trimming took 5 bases from V and 3 from J, leaving 10 bases between them. The CDR3 nucleotides read TGTGCCAGCAGTATCACAGGAGACTATGGCTACACCTTC. Translated: CASSITGDYGYTF.

The V gene is TRBV5-1, the J gene TRBJ2-5, with TRBD2 matching 11 bases. The germline CDR1 and CDR2 sequences are SGHRS and YFSETQ. The trim removed 1 base at V and 1 base at J, leaving 9 bases unmatched. This CDR3 is 18 amino acids long. DNA of the CDR3: TGCGCCAGCAGCTTGTTCACTAGCGGGAGAAGATTCCAAGAGACCCAGTACTTC. Amino acids: CASSLFTSGRRFQETQYF.

The V and J genes are TRBV29-1 and TRBJ2-1; maybe TRBD2 (6 bases). The V gene's germline CDR1 is SQVTM and CDR2 ANQGSEA. The CDR3 runs to 13 residues. Trimming removed 4 bases from V and 7 bases from J, with 14 bases in between. The CDR3 region is CSVAVGGWNEQFF. The DNA for the CDR3 is TGCAGCGTTGCTGTGGGAGGTTGGAATGAGCAGTTCTTC.

The rearrangement joins TRBV7-2 to TRBJ2-3; the match to TRBD1 covers 8 bases. V lost 6 bases to trimming and J lost 14 bases; unmatched junction nucleotides: 13. The CDR3 extends over 13 amino acids. Germline loops: CDR1 SGHTA, CDR2 FQGNSA. CDR3 amino acids: CASRITGTGRMYF. Written as DNA, the CDR3 is TGTGCCAGCAGGATTACCGGGACAGGACGGATGTATTTT.

The CDR3 loop is CASSQTPSTEAFF. CDR3 in DNA: TGTGCCAGCAGCCAGACTCCTAGCACTGAAGCTTTCTTT. This chain links TRBV6-4 with TRBJ1-1; D gene ambiguous. In germline, CDR1 is MRHNA, CDR2 SNTAGT. The CDR3 spans 13 residues. V lost 6 bases and J 4 bases, leaving 12 bases between the germline ends.

V and J are TRBV15 and TRBJ1-1, with 8 bases that match TRBD1. CDR1 is LNHNV, CDR2 YYDKDF, per germline (reference sequence). The V and J ends lost 4 bases and 10 bases, in that order; junction bases with no gene match: 8. The CDR3 length is 13 residues. The CDR3 nucleotides are TGTGCCACCAGCACGACGGACAGGGTTGTAGCTTTCTTT. Encoded protein: CATSTTDRVVAFF.

This clone appeared once. The J gene is TRBJ1-6, the V gene TRBV19; 8 nucleotides line up with TRBD1. The V gene end was trimmed by 10 bases and the J gene end by 7 bases; junction bases not matched to a gene: 6. The CDR3 loop spans 13 amino acids. Germline-derived CDR1 and CDR2 are LNHDA and SQIVND (reference sequence). The CDR3 DNA follows: TGTGCCACTCGGGACAGGTTAAATTCACCCCTCCACTTT. Translating gives CATRDRLNSPLHF.

The rearrangement uses TRBV7-3 and TRBJ2-4, with 10 nucleotides matching TRBD1. Germline values: CDR1 SGHTA, CDR2 FQGTGA. CDR3 length equals 17 residues. J lost 3 bases, V lost 0 bases, and 5 bases had no gene match. The chain's CDR3 is CASSLTGTGVGKNIQYF. CDR3 DNA sequence: TGTGCCAGCAGCTTAACGGGGACAGGGGTTGGCAAAAACATTCAGTACTTC.

The V and J genes are TRBV7-8 and TRBJ1-5; TRBD1 matches 12 bases. The CDR3 covers 15 residues. Germline CDR1 SGHVS, CDR2 FQNEAQ. The trim removed 2 bases at V and 6 bases at J, leaving 2 bases unmatched. CDR3 sequence (DNA): TGTGCCAGCAGCTTAATGGGACAGGGGGCTCAGCCCCAGCATTTT. Protein product: CASSLMGQGAQPQHF.

The chain combines TRBV4-3 with TRBJ1-2; 10 nucleotides align to TRBD1. Germline loops: CDR1 LGHNA, CDR2 YSLEER. This CDR3 contains 14 residues. V trimming: 4 bases; J trimming: 3 bases; junction bases outside the gene matches: 2. CDR3 DNA sequence: TGCGCCAGCAGCCCCGGGACAGGGGACTATGGCTACACCTTC. This translates into CASSPGTGDYGYTF.

The chain is built from TRBV28 and TRBJ2-1; the match to TRBD2 covers 9 bases. Trimming at V came to 6 bases and at J to 7 bases, leaving 16 bases not matched to a gene. Germline V gene lookup returns CDR1 MDHEN and CDR2 SYDVKM. This CDR3 region has 17 residues. The CDR3 spells CASSPHPSGTDRNEQFF. In DNA, the CDR3 is TGTGCCAGCAGCCCACACCCTAGCGGGACGGACCGAAATGAGCAGTTCTTC.

The chain is built from TRBV27 and TRBJ2-3; TRBD1 agrees at 7 bases. This CDR3 region has 14 residues. Trimming took 6 bases from V and 4 from J; bases not matched to a gene: 7. Germline V gene data show CDR1 as MNHEY and CDR2 as SMNVEV (reference sequence). CDR3 protein: CASSLGGPADTQYF. The CDR3 DNA is TGTGCCAGCAGCCTAGGGGGCCCCGCAGATACGCAGTATTTT.

In DNA, the CDR3 is TGTGCCAGCACAGGGACTAGCGGGAGCTACAATGAGCAGTTCTTC. Protein sequence: CASTGTSGSYNEQFF. The gene calls are TRBV9 and TRBJ2-1, with TRBD2 matching over 14 bases. There are 15 residues in the CDR3. V shed 6 bases and J 3 bases; nucleotides not matched to a gene: 2. Germline assignment: CDR1 SGDLS and CDR2 YYNGEE.

J is TRBJ2-1 and V is TRBV28, with D possibly TRBD2 on 6 matching bases. The CDR3 loop spans 18 amino acids. Trimming shortened V by 2 bases and J by 6 bases, and 23 bases separated the two germline ends. CDR1 is MDHEN, CDR2 SYDVKM, per germline. The CDR3 region is CASSLPSRRLVDSNEQFF. CDR3 nucleotide sequence: TGTGCCAGCAGTTTACCCTCTCGACGACTAGTGGATTCCAATGAGCAGTTCTTC.